Presented here are 15 T cell receptor beta chains from one specimen sequenced in a study of shared clonotypes between healthy human individuals. Produced via immunoSEQ multiplex PCR; TCRdb's table is partial and in-frame only. The sample lists around 500,000 clones; 76% were seen once. Material for sequencing was PBMCs. These receptors were obtained from a woman in her forties in good health. Some clones in this sample may be carry-over from other donors' samples.

This rearrangement joins TRBV6-1 to TRBJ1-2; D is uncertain. The V gene lost 1 base and the J gene lost 2 bases, with 8 bases spanning the gap. There are 14 residues in the CDR3. Germline V gives CDR1 MNHNS, CDR2 SASEGT. CDR3: CASSEGTQNYGYTF. The CDR3 region has the DNA TGTGCCAGCAGTGAAGGAACCCAAAACTATGGCTACACCTTC.

The gene calls are TRBV7-2 and TRBJ1-4, with TRBD1 identical over 9 bases. Looked up from germline, CDR1 is SGHTA and CDR2 is FQGNSA. The CDR3 length is 14 residues. V dropped 6 bases and J dropped 6; count of bases not matched to a gene: 5. In DNA form, the CDR3 reads TGTGCCAGCAGACAGACAGGGGGGGATGAAAAACTGTTTTTT. As protein: CASRQTGGDEKLFF.

The chain joins TRBV18 to TRBJ2-3, with D possibly being TRBD2 (6 bases). The V and J ends lost 6 bases and 3 bases respectively, with 22 bases between them. Germline CDR1 KGHSH, CDR2 LQKENI. The CDR3 is 17 residues long. The CDR3 loop is CASSHRMGEAETDTQYF. In DNA, the CDR3 is TGTGCCAGCTCGCACCGAATGGGGGAGGCGGAAACAGATACGCAGTATTTT.

The rearrangement links TRBV23-1 to TRBJ2-3; perhaps TRBD1 as D (5 bases). TRBV23-1 is an open reading frame, and its role is uncertain. This CDR3 spans 13 amino acids. The V end lost 4 bases, the J end lost 2 bases, and 7 bases lay between the germline ends. The CDR3 nucleotides are TGCGCCAGCAGTCGGGGCAACACAGATACGCAGTATTTT. This codes for CASSRGNTDTQYF.

The rearrangement joins TRBV5-1 to TRBJ2-1, with TRBD1 matching 8 bases. The germline gives CDR1 SGHRS, CDR2 YFSETQ. The CDR3 loop spans 15 amino acids. V lost 4 bases and J lost 1; bases outside the gene matches: 4. This CDR3 is CASSIGQGSYNEQFF. The CDR3 DNA reads TGCGCCAGCAGCATAGGACAGGGTTCCTACAATGAGCAGTTCTTC. The whole variable domain, remainder taken from reference TRBV5-1 and TRBJ2-1, is KAGVTQTPRYLIKTRGQQVTLSCSPISGHRSVSWYQQTPGQGLQFLFEYFSETQRNKGNFPGRFSGRQFSNSRSEMNVSTLELGDSALYLCASSIGQGSYNEQFFGPGTRLTVL.

CDR3 loop: CASSPKGRVRQPQHF. CDR3 sequence (DNA): TGTGCCAGCAGTCCAAAGGGCAGGGTACGACAGCCCCAGCATTTT. V and J are TRBV27 and TRBJ1-5, with D maybe TRBD1 (5 bases). Trimming left V 5 bases short and J 7 bases short, with 18 bases between. The CDR3 loop spans 15 amino acids. Germline V lookup: CDR1 MNHEY, CDR2 SMNVEV (reference sequence).

To note about this clone: The likely explanation is a read error, given a far larger clone one base away. The gene calls are TRBV6-4 and TRBJ1-1, with 8 bases identical to TRBD1. Germline CDR1 reads MRHNA; CDR2 reads SNTAGT. This CDR3 is built from 14 residues. The V and J ends lost 3 bases and 4 bases, in that order; junction bases with no gene match: 4. This CDR3 is CASSEGQESTEAFF. In nucleotides, the CDR3 is TGTGCCAGCAGTGAGGGACAGGAGAGCACTGAAGCTTTCTTT.

The chain has TRBV6-5 and TRBJ2-5; no reliable D call. The better agreement between TRBJ2-7 and the DNA end casts doubt on the J call. This CDR3 spans 14 amino acids. Germline V gives CDR1 MNHEY, CDR2 SVGAGI. The CDR3 sequence is CASSYSYQSYEQYF. Here the CDR3 DNA reads TGTGCCAGCAGTTACTCGTACCAATCCTACGAGCAGTACTTC.

The V call is TRBV7-6, the J call TRBJ1-4, with D maybe TRBD1 (6 bases). Germline loops: CDR1 SGHVS, CDR2 FNYEAQ. V was pared by 5 bases and J by 7 bases, with 20 bases between. CDR3 length: 16 amino acids. The CDR3 spells CASSKEVGARGEKLFF. Written as DNA, the CDR3 is TGTGCCAGCAGCAAAGAGGTGGGGGCGCGAGGTGAAAAACTGTTTTTT.

With respect to this clone: This probably arose from a read error, given a far larger clone one base away. The chain combines TRBV6-1 with TRBJ2-7, with TRBD1 matching over 7 bases. With 4 bases clipped from V and 0 bases from J, the junction kept 6 bases outside the gene matches. The CDR3 is 15 amino acids. Germline V gene lookup returns CDR1 MNHNS and CDR2 SASEGT. The DNA of the CDR3 is TGTGCCAGCAGTGGAGGGGCAGGGGGCTCCTACGAGCAGTACTTC. Translating gives CASSGGAGGSYEQYF.

The V gene is TRBV19, the J gene TRBJ1-5, with D maybe TRBD1 (5 bases). The germline V gene encodes CDR1 LNHDA and CDR2 SQIVND (reference sequence). The V gene lost 4 bases and the J gene lost 10 bases, with 17 bases spanning the gap. CDR3 length: 14 residues. Written as DNA, the CDR3 is TGTGCCAGTAGTACTTCCGGGACGGTAGGCCCCCAGCATTTT. Translating gives CASSTSGTVGPQHF.

This rearrangement joins TRBV29-1 to TRBJ2-3; 8 bases map to TRBD1. V trimming: 4 bases; J trimming: 5 bases; junction bases outside the gene matches: 8. The germline V gene encodes CDR1 SQVTM and CDR2 ANQGSEA. CDR3 length equals 14 residues. CDR3 sequence (DNA): TGCAGCGTTGGTTGGTCAGGGGGCAGAGATACGCAGTATTTT. Amino acid sequence: CSVGWSGGRDTQYF.

Concerning this clone itself: This sample includes further DNA sequences coding for the same CDR3. The chain recombines TRBV5-1 with TRBJ2-3; D gene ambiguous. The CDR3 extends over 15 amino acids. The germline CDR1 and CDR2 sequences are SGHRS and YFSETQ. V was pared by 1 base and J by 1 base, with 10 bases between. The CDR3: CASSLNRVGTDTQYF. The CDR3 DNA reads as TGCGCCAGCAGCTTGAATAGGGTCGGCACAGATACGCAGTATTTT.

This clone is termed medium-sized. Other DNA sequences in the same sample also yield this CDR3. J is TRBJ2-1 and V is TRBV2; perhaps D is TRBD1 or TRBD2 (5 bases each). The CDR3 sequence is 13 residues long. Germline CDR1 SNHLY, CDR2 FYNNEI. V dropped 9 bases and J dropped 6 bases, with 15 bases sitting between them. CDR3 protein: CARLLGAGNEQFF. The DNA of the CDR3 is TGTGCCAGACTACTAGGGGCGGGCAATGAGCAGTTCTTC. Drawing the rest from reference TRBV2 and TRBJ2-1, the complete variable domain is EPEVTQTPSHQVTQMGQEVILRCVPISNHLYFYWYRQILGQKVEFLVSFYNNEISEKSEIFDDQFSVERPDGSNFTLKIRSTKLEDSAMYFCARLLGAGNEQFFGPGTRLTVL.

This rearrangement joins TRBV2 to TRBJ1-2; 8 bases line up with TRBD1. J lost 4 bases, V lost 10 bases, and 5 bases had no gene match. The germline V gene encodes CDR1 SNHLY and CDR2 FYNNEI. CDR3 size: 12 residues. CDR3 in amino acids: CATRDRGYGYTF. In DNA, the CDR3 is TGTGCCACCCGAGACAGGGGCTATGGCTACACCTTC.